Sequencing of this T cell receptor beta chain was carried out in a study of T-cell memory formation after mild COVID-19. Each CDR3 protein is one row after TCRdb ran MiXCR on the 5' RACE reads. The sample has about 150,000 distinct CDR3 sequences, about 6.1% seen once. This clonotype was counted ten times or more. CDR1 and CDR2 (germline): SQVTM, ANQGSEA. There are 12 residues in the CDR3. V was shortened by 4 bases and J by 1 base, with 6 bases between the two germline ends. The chain carries TRBV29-1 and TRBJ2-3; no firm D call. The sequencing input was PBMCs or a T cell subset sorted from them (not recorded which). The clonotype originates from an adult woman who had mild COVID-19 (a few samples of this study predate the infection). Cell type and time point are not known. Here the CDR3 reads CSVATGTDTQYF. The CDR3 DNA follows: TGCAGCGTTGCTACTGGCACAGATACGCAGTATTTT.